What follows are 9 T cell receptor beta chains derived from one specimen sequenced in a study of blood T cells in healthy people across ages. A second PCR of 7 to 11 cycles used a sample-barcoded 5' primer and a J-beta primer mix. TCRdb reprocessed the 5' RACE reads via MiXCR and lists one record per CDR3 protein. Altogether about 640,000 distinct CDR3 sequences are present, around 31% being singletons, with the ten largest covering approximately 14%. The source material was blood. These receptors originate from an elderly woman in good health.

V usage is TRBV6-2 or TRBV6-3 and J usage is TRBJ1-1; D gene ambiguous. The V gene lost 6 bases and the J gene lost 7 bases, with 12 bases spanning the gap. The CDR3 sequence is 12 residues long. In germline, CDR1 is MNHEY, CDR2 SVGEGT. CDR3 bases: TGTGCCAGCAGCACTATACAGAGTGAAGCTTTCTTT. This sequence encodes CASSTIQSEAFF.

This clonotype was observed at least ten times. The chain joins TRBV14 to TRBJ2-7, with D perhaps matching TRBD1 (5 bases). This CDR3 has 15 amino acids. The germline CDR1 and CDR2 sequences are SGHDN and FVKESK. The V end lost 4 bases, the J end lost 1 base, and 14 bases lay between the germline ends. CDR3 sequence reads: CASSRLVDTSYEQYF. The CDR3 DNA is TGTGCCAGCAGCCGCCTGGTGGACACTTCCTACGAGCAGTACTTC.

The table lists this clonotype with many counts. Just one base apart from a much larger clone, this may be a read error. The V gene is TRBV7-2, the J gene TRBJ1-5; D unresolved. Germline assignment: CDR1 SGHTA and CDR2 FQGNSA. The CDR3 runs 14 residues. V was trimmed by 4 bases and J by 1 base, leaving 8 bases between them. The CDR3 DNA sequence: TGTGCCAGCAGCTGCGGTCAAAGCAATCAGCCCCAGCATTTT. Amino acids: CASSCGQSNQPQHF. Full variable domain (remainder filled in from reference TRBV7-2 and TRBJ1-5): GAGVSQSPSNKVTEKGKDVELRCDPISGHTALYWYRQSLGQGLEFLIYFQGNSAPDKSGLPSDRFSAERTGGSVSTLTIQRTQQEDSAVYLCASSCGQSNQPQHFGDGTRLSIL.

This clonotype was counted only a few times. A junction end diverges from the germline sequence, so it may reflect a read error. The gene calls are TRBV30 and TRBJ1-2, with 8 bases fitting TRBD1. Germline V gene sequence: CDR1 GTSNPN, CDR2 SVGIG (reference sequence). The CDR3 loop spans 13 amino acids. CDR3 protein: CARSVTAGGGYTF. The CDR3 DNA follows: TGTGCCAGGAGTGTAACGGCAGGGGGCGGCTACACCTTC.

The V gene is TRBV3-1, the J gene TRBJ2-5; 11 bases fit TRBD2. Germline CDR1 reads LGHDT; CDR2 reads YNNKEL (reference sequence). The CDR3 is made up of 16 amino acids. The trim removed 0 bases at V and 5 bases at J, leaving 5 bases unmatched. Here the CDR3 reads CASSQDVAGGPETQYF. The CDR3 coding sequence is TGTGCCAGCAGCCAAGATGTAGCGGGGGGGCCCGAGACCCAGTACTTC.

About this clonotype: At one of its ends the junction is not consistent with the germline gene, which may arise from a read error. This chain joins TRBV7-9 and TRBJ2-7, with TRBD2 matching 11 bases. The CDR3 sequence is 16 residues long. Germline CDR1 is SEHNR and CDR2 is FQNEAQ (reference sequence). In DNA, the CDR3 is TGTGCCGGCAGCACTCGACTAGCGGGACTCGAGTACGAGCAGTACTTC. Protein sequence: CAGSTRLAGLEYEQYF. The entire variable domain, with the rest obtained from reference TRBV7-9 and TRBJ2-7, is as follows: DTGVSQNPRHKITKRGQNVTFRCDPISEHNRLYWYRQTLGQGPEFLTYFQNEAQLEKSRLLSDRFSAERPKGSFSTLEIQRTEQGDSAMYLCAGSTRLAGLEYEQYFGPGTRLTVT.

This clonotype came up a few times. DNA for the CDR3: TGTGCCAGCAGCCCCCGGGACATAGAGCAGTTCTTC. This codes for CASSPRDIEQFF. V is TRBV7-9 and J is TRBJ2-1, with a weak D call TRBD1 (6 bases). Germline CDR1 SEHNR, CDR2 FQNEAQ (reference sequence). Trimming removed 5 bases from V and 10 bases from J, with 12 bases in between. This CDR3 has 12 amino acids.

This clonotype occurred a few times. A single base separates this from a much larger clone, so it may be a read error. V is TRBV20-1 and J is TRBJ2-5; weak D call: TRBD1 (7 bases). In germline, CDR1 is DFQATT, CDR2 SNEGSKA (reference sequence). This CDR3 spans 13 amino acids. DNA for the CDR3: TGCAGTGCTTCTGGACAGGCGGGACAGACCCGGTACTTC. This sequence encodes CSASGQAGQTRYF.

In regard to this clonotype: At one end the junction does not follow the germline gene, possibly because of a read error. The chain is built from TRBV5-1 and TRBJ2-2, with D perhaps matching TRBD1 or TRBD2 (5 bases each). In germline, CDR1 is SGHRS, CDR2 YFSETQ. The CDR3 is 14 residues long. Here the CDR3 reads CASQDGTRTGERFF. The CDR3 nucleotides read TGCGCCAGCCAAGACGGGACGAGGACCGGGGAGCGGTTTTTT.